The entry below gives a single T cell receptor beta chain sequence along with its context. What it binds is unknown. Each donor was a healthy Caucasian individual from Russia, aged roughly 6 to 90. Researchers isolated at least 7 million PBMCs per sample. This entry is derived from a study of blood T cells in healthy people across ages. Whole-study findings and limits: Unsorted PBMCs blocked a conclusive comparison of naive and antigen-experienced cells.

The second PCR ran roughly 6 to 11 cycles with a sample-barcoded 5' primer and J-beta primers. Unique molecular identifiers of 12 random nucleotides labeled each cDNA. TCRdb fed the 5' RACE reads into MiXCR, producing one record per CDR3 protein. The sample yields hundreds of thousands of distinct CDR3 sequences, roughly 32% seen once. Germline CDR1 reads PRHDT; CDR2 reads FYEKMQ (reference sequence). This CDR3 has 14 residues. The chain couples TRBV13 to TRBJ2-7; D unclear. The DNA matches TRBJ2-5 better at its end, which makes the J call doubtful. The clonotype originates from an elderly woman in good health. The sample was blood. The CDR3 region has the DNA TGTGCCAGCAGCCCATCAGCTCAGGCGGAGACCCAGTACTTC. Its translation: CASSPSAQAETQYF.